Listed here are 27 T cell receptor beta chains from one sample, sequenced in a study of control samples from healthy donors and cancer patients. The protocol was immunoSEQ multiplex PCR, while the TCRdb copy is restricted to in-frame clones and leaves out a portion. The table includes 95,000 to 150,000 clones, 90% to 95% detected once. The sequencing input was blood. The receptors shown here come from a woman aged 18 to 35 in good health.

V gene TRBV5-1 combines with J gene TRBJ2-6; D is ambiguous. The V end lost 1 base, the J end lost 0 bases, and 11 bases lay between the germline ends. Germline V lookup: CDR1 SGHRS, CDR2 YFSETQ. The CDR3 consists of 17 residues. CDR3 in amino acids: CASSLPMDGSGANVLTF. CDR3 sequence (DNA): TGCGCCAGCAGCTTGCCCATGGACGGCTCTGGGGCCAACGTCCTGACTTTC.

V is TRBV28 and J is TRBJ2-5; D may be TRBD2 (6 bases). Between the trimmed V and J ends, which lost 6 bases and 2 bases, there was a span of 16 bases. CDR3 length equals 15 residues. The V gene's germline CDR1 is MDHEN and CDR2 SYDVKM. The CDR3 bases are TGTGCCAGCAGCCGACTGACGGGGAGGCAAGAGACCCAGTACTTC. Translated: CASSRLTGRQETQYF.

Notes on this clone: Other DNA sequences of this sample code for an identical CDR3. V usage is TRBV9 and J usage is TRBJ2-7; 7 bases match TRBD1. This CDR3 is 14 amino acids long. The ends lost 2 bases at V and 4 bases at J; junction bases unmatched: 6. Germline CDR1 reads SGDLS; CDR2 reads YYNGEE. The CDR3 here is CASSVGTEAYEQYF. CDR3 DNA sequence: TGTGCCAGCAGCGTCGGGACAGAAGCTTACGAGCAGTACTTC.

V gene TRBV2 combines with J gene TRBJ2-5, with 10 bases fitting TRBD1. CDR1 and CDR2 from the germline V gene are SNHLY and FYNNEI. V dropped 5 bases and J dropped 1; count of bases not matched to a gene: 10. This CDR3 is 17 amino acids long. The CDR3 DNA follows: TGTGCCAGCAGTTGGTCGAGGGACAGGGGATTCCAAGAGACCCAGTACTTC. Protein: CASSWSRDRGFQETQYF.

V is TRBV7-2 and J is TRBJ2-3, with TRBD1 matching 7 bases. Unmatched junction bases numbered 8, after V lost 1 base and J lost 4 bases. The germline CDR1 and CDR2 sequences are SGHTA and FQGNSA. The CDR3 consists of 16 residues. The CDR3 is CASSLGFYQGADTQYF. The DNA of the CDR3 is TGTGCCAGCAGCTTAGGGTTCTATCAGGGGGCAGATACGCAGTATTTT. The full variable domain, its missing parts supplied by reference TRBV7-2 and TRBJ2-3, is GAGVSQSPSNKVTEKGKDVELRCDPISGHTALYWYRQSLGQGLEFLIYFQGNSAPDKSGLPSDRFSAERTGGSVSTLTIQRTQQEDSAVYLCASSLGFYQGADTQYFGPGTRLTVL.

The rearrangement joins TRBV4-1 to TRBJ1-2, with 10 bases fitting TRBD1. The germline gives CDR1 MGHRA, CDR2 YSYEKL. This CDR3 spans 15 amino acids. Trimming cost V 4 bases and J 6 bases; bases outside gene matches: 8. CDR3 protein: CASSLTRTGGDGYTF. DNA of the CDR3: TGCGCCAGCAGCCTAACAAGGACAGGGGGTGATGGCTACACCTTC.

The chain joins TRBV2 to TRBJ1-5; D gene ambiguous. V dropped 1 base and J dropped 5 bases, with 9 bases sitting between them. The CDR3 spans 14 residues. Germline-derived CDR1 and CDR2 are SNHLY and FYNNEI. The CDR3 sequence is CASSEEADHQPQHF. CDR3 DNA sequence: TGTGCCAGCAGTGAAGAAGCAGACCATCAGCCCCAGCATTTT.

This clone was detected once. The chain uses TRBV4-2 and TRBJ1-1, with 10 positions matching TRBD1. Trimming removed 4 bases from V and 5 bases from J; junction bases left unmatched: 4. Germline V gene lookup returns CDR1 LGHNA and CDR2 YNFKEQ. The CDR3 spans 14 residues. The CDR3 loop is CASSPWTGGTEAFF. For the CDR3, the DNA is TGTGCCAGCAGCCCGTGGACAGGGGGGACTGAAGCTTTCTTT.

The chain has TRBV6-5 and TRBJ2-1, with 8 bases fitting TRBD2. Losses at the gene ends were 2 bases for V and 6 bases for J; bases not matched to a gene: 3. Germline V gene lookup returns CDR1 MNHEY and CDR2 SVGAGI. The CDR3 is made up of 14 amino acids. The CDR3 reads CASSYRGGLNEQFF. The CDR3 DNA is TGTGCCAGCAGTTACCGGGGGGGCCTCAATGAGCAGTTCTTC.

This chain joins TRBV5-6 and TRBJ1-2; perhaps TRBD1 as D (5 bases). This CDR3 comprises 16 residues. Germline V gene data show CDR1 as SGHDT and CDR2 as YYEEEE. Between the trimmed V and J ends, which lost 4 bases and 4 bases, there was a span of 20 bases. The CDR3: CASSLNLRVYVYGYTF. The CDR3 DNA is TGTGCCAGCAGCCTCAACCTCAGGGTATACGTCTATGGCTACACCTTC.

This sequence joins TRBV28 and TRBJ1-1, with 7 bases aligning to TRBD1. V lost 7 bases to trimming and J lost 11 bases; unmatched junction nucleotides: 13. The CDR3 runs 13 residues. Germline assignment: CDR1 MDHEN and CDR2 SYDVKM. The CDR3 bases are TGTGCCAGCAAGTTGTCCGCCAACAGGGGCGCTTTCTTT. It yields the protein CASKLSANRGAFF. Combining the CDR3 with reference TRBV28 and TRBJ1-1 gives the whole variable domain DVKVTQSSRYLVKRTGEKVFLECVQDMDHENMFWYRQDPGLGLRLIYFSYDVKMKEKGDIPEGYSVSREKKERFSLILESASTNQTSMYLCASKLSANRGAFFGQGTRLTVV.

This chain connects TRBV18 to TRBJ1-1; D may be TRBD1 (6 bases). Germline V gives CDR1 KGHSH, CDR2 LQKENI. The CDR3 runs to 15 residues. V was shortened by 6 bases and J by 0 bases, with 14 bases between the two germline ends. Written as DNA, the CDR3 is TGTGCCAGCTCCAGGGGAGGGATCATGAACACTGAAGCTTTCTTT. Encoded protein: CASSRGGIMNTEAFF.

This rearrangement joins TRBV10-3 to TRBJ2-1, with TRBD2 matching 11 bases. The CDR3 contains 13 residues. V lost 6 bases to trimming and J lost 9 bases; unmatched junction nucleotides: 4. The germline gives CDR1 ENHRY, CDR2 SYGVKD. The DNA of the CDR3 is TGTGCCATCAGCGGGACTAGCGGATTTGAGCAGTTCTTC. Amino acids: CAISGTSGFEQFF.

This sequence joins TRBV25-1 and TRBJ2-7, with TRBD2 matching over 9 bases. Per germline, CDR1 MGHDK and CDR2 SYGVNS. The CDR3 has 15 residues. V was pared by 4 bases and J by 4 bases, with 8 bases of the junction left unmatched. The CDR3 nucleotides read TGTGCCAGCAGTGGATTTAGCGGGAGTGGGTACGAGCAGTACTTC. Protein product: CASSGFSGSGYEQYF.

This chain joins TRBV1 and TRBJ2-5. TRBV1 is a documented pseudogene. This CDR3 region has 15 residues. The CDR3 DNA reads TGCACCAGCAGCCAAGATCCCCCTTGTGGAGAGACCCAGTACTTC. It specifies CTSSQDPPCGETQYF.

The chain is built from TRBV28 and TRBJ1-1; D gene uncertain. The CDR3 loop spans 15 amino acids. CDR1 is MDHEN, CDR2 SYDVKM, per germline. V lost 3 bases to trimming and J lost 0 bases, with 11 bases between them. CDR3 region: CASSFQLGMNTEAFF. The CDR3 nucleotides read TGTGCCAGCAGTTTTCAGCTAGGGATGAACACTGAAGCTTTCTTT.

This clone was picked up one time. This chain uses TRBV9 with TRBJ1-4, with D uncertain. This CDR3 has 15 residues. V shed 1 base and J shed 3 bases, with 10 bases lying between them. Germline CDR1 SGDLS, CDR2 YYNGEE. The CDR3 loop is CASSVMRIPNEKLFF. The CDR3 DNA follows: TGTGCCAGCAGCGTAATGAGAATCCCTAATGAAAAACTGTTTTTT.

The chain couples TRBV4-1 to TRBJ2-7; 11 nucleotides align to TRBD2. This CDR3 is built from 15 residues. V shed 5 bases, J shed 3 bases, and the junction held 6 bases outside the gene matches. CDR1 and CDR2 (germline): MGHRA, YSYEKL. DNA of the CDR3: TGCGCCAGCAGCTTTAGCGGGAGGGAGAACTACGAGCAGTACTTC. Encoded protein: CASSFSGRENYEQYF.

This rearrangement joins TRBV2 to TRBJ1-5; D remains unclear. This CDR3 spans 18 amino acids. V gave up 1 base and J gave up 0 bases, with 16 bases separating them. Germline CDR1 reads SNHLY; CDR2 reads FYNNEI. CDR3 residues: CASSEVGMTSDSNQPQHF. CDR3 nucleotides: TGTGCCAGCAGTGAAGTTGGTATGACTTCCGATAGCAATCAGCCCCAGCATTTT.

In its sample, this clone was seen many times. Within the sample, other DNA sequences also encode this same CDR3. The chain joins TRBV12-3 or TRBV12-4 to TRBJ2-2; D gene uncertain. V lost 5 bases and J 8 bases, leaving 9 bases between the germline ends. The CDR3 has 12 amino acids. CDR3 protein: CASSLTAGELFF. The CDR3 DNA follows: TGTGCCAGCAGTCTCACGGCGGGGGAGCTGTTTTTT.

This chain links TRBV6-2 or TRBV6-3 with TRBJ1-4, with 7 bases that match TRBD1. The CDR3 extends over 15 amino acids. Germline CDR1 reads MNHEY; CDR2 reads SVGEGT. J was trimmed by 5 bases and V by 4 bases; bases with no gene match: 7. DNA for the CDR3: TGTGCCAGCAGTTCGCGAGGGACAGAAAATGAAAAACTGTTTTTT. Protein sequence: CASSSRGTENEKLFF.

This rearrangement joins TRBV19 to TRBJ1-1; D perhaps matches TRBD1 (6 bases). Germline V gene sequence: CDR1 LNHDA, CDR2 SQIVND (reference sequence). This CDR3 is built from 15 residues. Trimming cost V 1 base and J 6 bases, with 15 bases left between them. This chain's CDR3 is CASSIANRDTAEAFF. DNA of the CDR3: TGTGCCAGTAGTATAGCCAACCGGGACACCGCTGAAGCTTTCTTT.

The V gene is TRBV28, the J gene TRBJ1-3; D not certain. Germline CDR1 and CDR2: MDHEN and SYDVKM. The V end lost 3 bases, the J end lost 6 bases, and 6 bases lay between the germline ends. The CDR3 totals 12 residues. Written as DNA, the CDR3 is TGTGCCAGCAGTTTCGGGGAAAACACCATATATTTT. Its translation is CASSFGENTIYF.

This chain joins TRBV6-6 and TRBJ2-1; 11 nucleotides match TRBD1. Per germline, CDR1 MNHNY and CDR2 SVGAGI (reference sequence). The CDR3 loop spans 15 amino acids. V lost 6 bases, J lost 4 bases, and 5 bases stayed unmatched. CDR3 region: CASSQGQGVYNEQFF. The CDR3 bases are TGTGCCAGCAGCCAGGGACAGGGGGTATACAATGAGCAGTTCTTC.

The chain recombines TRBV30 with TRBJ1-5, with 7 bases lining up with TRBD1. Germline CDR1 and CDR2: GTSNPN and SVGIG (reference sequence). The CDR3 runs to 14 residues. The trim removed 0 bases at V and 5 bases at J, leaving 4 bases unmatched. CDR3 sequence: CAWSVPGGDQPQHF. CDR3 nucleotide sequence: TGTGCCTGGAGTGTACCAGGGGGGGATCAGCCCCAGCATTTT. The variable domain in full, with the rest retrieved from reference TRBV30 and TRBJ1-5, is SQTIHQWPATLVQPVGSPLSLECTVEGTSNPNLYWYRQAAGRGLQLLFYSVGIGQISSEVPQNLSASRPQDRQFILSSKKLLLSDSGFYLCAWSVPGGDQPQHFGDGTRLSIL.

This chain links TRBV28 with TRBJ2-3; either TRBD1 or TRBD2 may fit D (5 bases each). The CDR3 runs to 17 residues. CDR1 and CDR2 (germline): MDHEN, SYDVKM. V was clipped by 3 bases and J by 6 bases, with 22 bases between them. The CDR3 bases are TGTGCCAGCAGTTTTGCCCTTCGGGGCCCCCCACTTGATACGCAGTATTTT. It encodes CASSFALRGPPLDTQYF.

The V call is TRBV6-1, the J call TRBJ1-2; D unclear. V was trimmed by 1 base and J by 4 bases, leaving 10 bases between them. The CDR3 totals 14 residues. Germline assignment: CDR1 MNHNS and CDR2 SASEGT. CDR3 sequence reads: CASSEGQTLYGYTF. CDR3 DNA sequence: TGTGCCAGCAGTGAAGGACAAACACTCTATGGCTACACCTTC.